This T cell receptor beta chain was captured by sequencing in a study of neurological immune-mediated disorders. TCRdb analysed the 5' RACE reads with MiXCR anew, one entry per CDR3 protein. The sample comprises approximately 37,000 distinct CDR3 sequences, roughly 3.2% of which are singletons, and about 8.3% rests with the top ten. Time point reported: longitudinal time-point 1 (baseline). The sample holds many counts of this clonotype. CDR1 is DFQATT and CDR2 is SNEGSKA in the germline V gene (reference sequence). Between the trimmed V and J ends, which lost 3 bases and 4 bases, there was a span of 16 bases. This CDR3 is 14 amino acids long.

The chain recombines TRBV20-1 with TRBJ2-7; perhaps TRBD1 as D (5 bases). The source material was PBMCs. This clonotype originated in a woman aged 55 to 70 with multiple sclerosis. The DNA for the CDR3 is TGCAGTGCTAGGGCTGGGGCGGAACGATACGAGCAGTACTTC. Translated, it gives CSARAGAERYEQYF.